The 21 T cell receptor beta chains in this list originate from one sample, sequenced in a study of blood T cell repertoires in COVID-19. Produced via immunoSEQ multiplex PCR; TCRdb's table is partial and in-frame only. The sample shows under 200,000 clones, roughly 93% of them seen only once. Source material: peripheral blood. The receptors stem from a man younger than 35 with acute or convalescent COVID-19.

V gene TRBV5-1 combines with J gene TRBJ2-7; 7 bases are shared with TRBD1. V gave up 7 bases and J gave up 2 bases; unmatched junction bases: 6. The CDR3 consists of 13 residues. Germline V gene sequence: CDR1 SGHRS, CDR2 YFSETQ. The CDR3 region has the DNA TGCGCCAGCGGGTGGACAGGCGCCTACGAGCAGTACTTC. This encodes CASGWTGAYEQYF.

The chain uses TRBV29-1 and TRBJ2-3; D might be TRBD1 (5 bases). The CDR3 is 14 residues long. V lost 2 bases and J lost 1, with 10 bases in between. Germline CDR1 is SQVTM and CDR2 is ANQGSEA. DNA of the CDR3: TGCAGCGTTGAAATGGACACCCGCACAGATACGCAGTATTTT. The encoded protein is CSVEMDTRTDTQYF.

This clone has a single count. The rearrangement joins TRBV19 to TRBJ1-1, with 8 positions matching TRBD1. The junction had 6 bases not matched to a gene; V was cut back by 10 bases and J by 5 bases. Germline loops: CDR1 LNHDA, CDR2 SQIVND (reference sequence). The length of the CDR3 is 12 residues. The CDR3 nucleotides are TGTGCCACGAGGACAGGGTTAACTGAAGCTTTCTTT. This gives the protein CATRTGLTEAFF.

The rearrangement links TRBV7-7 to TRBJ2-3, with 7 bases fitting TRBD2. The CDR3 length is 15 residues. J gave up 3 bases and V 2 bases, and 5 bases lay outside the gene matches. Germline V gives CDR1 SSHAT, CDR2 FNYEAQ (reference sequence). CDR3 in amino acids: CASSLTGGGTDTQYF. CDR3 bases: TGTGCCAGCAGCTTAACGGGGGGAGGGACAGATACGCAGTATTTT.

This clone was observed once. The chain employs TRBV6-5 and TRBJ1-2; TRBD1 aligns across 10 bases. This CDR3 is 15 amino acids long. Germline loops: CDR1 MNHEY, CDR2 SVGAGI. V was clipped by 1 base and J by 8 bases; unmatched bases: 7. The CDR3 loop reads CASSYYRQGADGYTF. The CDR3 region has the DNA TGTGCCAGCAGTTACTACAGACAGGGGGCGGACGGCTACACCTTC.

CDR3 residues: CASGQGNNQPQHF. The CDR3 DNA reads TGTGCTTCCGGACAGGGCAACAATCAGCCCCAGCATTTT. The rearrangement links TRBV6-5 to TRBJ1-5; 8 bases match TRBD1. Germline V gene lookup returns CDR1 MNHEY and CDR2 SVGAGI. This CDR3 has 13 amino acids.

V usage is TRBV6-5 and J usage is TRBJ1-2; a weak D match, TRBD1 (6 bases). Per germline, CDR1 MNHEY and CDR2 SVGAGI. This CDR3 contains 14 residues. V was cut by 6 bases and J by 3 bases, with 14 bases left in between. This CDR3 reads CASSQLGGDYGYTF. Here the CDR3 DNA reads TGTGCCAGCAGCCAATTAGGGGGTGACTATGGCTACACCTTC.

The chain has TRBV5-4 and TRBJ1-5; TRBD1 aligns across 7 bases. This CDR3 has 14 residues. Per the germline V gene, CDR1 is SGHNT and CDR2 is YYREEE (reference sequence). The trim removed 3 bases at V and 6 bases at J, leaving 6 bases unmatched. The CDR3 reads CASSSDRAAQPQHF. CDR3 nucleotide sequence: TGTGCCAGCAGCTCCGACAGGGCTGCTCAGCCCCAGCATTTT.

This clone came up once. V gene TRBV3-1 (or the pseudogene TRBV3-2) combines with J gene TRBJ2-1; D is perhaps TRBD2 (5 bases). Germline loops: CDR1 LGHDT, CDR2 YNNKEL (reference sequence). There are 13 residues in the CDR3. Between the trimmed V and J ends, which lost 1 base and 13 bases, there was a span of 14 bases. The CDR3 here is CASSQGSVASQFF. In nucleotides, the CDR3 is TGTGCCAGCAGCCAAGGCTCTGTAGCGTCTCAGTTCTTC.

The V call is TRBV5-1, the J call TRBJ1-1; TRBD1 matches at 11 bases. CDR1 is SGHRS and CDR2 is YFSETQ in the germline V gene. This CDR3 region has 15 residues. Trimming at V came to 1 base and at J to 4 bases, leaving 3 bases not matched to a gene. In DNA form, the CDR3 reads TGCGCCAGCAGCTTGTGGACAGGGGGCATCACTGAAGCTTTCTTT. This codes for CASSLWTGGITEAFF.

The J gene is TRBJ2-7, the V gene TRBV7-9, with D tentatively TRBD1 (5 bases). CDR1 SEHNR and CDR2 FQNEAQ come from the germline V gene (reference sequence). Deletions cut 11 bases from V and 3 bases from J, with 14 bases between. This CDR3 is built from 12 residues. The CDR3 reads CAWGTGNYEQYF. In DNA form, the CDR3 reads TGTGCCTGGGGAACAGGTAACTACGAGCAGTACTTC.

This clone came up a few times. J is TRBJ1-1 and V is TRBV6-5; tentative D call: TRBD1 (6 bases). Germline V gives CDR1 MNHEY, CDR2 SVGAGI. With 10 bases removed from V and 5 bases from J, the gap between germline ends came to 14 bases. There are 12 residues in the CDR3. This chain's CDR3 is CATSRGSTEAFF. CDR3 bases: TGTGCCACCTCCAGGGGTTCGACTGAAGCTTTCTTT.

This clone was counted only a few times. This chain joins TRBV5-8 and TRBJ1-5; D may be TRBD1 (6 bases). The CDR3 loop spans 17 amino acids. V lost 2 bases, J lost 1 base, and 16 bases lay in between. The germline V gene encodes CDR1 SGHTS and CDR2 YDEGEE. The CDR3 region is CASSLTGSYASNQPQHF. The CDR3 coding sequence is TGTGCCAGCAGCTTAACAGGGAGTTATGCGAGCAATCAGCCCCAGCATTTT.

The chain employs TRBV9 and TRBJ2-6; a possible D gene is TRBD1 (6 bases). Trimming stripped 4 bases from V and 6 bases from J, with 23 bases between. Germline assignment: CDR1 SGDLS and CDR2 YYNGEE. The CDR3 has 18 amino acids. This chain's CDR3 is CASSIYRDLAFSANVLTF. The CDR3 DNA reads TGTGCCAGCAGCATATACAGGGACCTAGCTTTCTCGGCCAACGTCCTGACTTTC.

The count of this clone is one. This sequence joins TRBV19 and TRBJ2-7, with D perhaps TRBD1 (6 bases). Looked up from germline, CDR1 is LNHDA and CDR2 is SQIVND (reference sequence). The germline V and J ends were trimmed by 6 bases and 0 bases, with 12 bases remaining between them. The CDR3 covers 14 residues. CDR3: CASRTVGGSYEQYF. DNA of the CDR3: TGTGCCAGTAGGACAGTAGGGGGCTCCTACGAGCAGTACTTC.

The rearrangement joins TRBV4-2 to TRBJ1-1, with D unclear. V was trimmed by 0 bases and J by 0 bases, leaving 14 bases between them. Germline loops: CDR1 LGHNA, CDR2 YNFKEQ. CDR3 length: 17 amino acids. CDR3 bases: TGTGCCAGCAGCCAAGATCCTCGGAGCTCCATGAACACTGAAGCTTTCTTT. It codes for CASSQDPRSSMNTEAFF.

V gene TRBV10-3 combines with J gene TRBJ1-3, with D unclear. Germline V gives CDR1 ENHRY, CDR2 SYGVKD. The CDR3 length is 12 residues. Trimming shortened V by 2 bases and J by 7 bases, and 6 bases separated the two germline ends. The CDR3 DNA reads as TGTGCCATCAGTGAGAATCGGAACACCATATATTTT. Residues: CAISENRNTIYF.

The chain couples TRBV6-5 to TRBJ1-2; D is unresolved. Germline values: CDR1 MNHEY, CDR2 SVGAGI. V dropped 6 bases and J dropped 7 bases, with 12 bases sitting between them. The CDR3 runs to 12 residues. The CDR3 DNA sequence: TGTGCCAGCAGCAACCCGGCGGGTGGCTACACCTTC. This sequence encodes CASSNPAGGYTF.

In DNA form, the CDR3 reads TGTGCCAGCAGCTCCAAGGACAGGGTGGAGTTCTTC. This sequence encodes CASSSKDRVEFF. The chain combines TRBV7-9 with TRBJ2-1, with 8 bases matching TRBD1. The CDR3 has 12 amino acids. The germline gives CDR1 SEHNR, CDR2 FQNEAQ (reference sequence). Trimming cost V 4 bases and J 14 bases; bases outside gene matches: 7.

The count of this clone is one. V is TRBV5-1 and J is TRBJ1-2; 12 positions agree with TRBD1. Germline V gene sequence: CDR1 SGHRS, CDR2 YFSETQ. The CDR3 has 15 residues. V trimming: 4 bases; J trimming: 4 bases; junction bases outside the gene matches: 5. CDR3 sequence (DNA): TGCGCCAGCAGCAGGGACAGGGGGCCGGGCTATGGCTACACCTTC. As protein: CASSRDRGPGYGYTF.

The CDR3 region is CASSLAGVETQYF. The CDR3 coding sequence is TGTGCCAGCAGCTTAGCAGGGGTGGAGACCCAGTACTTC. The chain has TRBV11-2 and TRBJ2-5; tentatively, D is TRBD1 (6 bases). Germline V CDR1 and CDR2: SGHAT, FQNNGV. Trimming removed 1 base from V and 5 bases from J, with 8 bases in between. This CDR3 comprises 13 residues.